The sequence of this T cell receptor beta chain was determined in a study of cytomegalovirus exposure and HLA in healthy donors. The CDR3 consists of 13 residues. The germline V gene has CDR1 SGHTA and CDR2 FQGNSA. The V segment lost 4 bases and the J segment 8 bases; nucleotides outside the gene matches: 6. Study findings and constraints: Analysis was performed later, and it showed HLA-associated TCR beta chains to be more clonally expanded than equally common others. A missense DCLRE1C variant was associated with V- and J-gene trimming of TCR beta chains in a later analysis, and an independent cohort replicated the association. Among CMV-associated TCR beta chains, most appeared HLA-restricted in a later analysis.

13 Jbeta primers and 60 Vbeta primers were used for the PCR. Method: immunoSEQ multiplex PCR; TCRdb's copy keeps in-frame clones and lacks some. The table includes about 30,000 clones, about 83% detected once. In the case of this clone: Its target is unknown.

The clonotype originates from a boy younger than 18 in good health and CMV-seronegative. The sequencing input was PBMCs. The chain links TRBV7-2 to TRBJ1-2, with 8 positions matching TRBD1. This chain's CDR3 is CASSSDRVHGYTF. DNA for the CDR3: TGTGCCAGCAGCTCGGACAGGGTTCACGGCTACACCTTC.